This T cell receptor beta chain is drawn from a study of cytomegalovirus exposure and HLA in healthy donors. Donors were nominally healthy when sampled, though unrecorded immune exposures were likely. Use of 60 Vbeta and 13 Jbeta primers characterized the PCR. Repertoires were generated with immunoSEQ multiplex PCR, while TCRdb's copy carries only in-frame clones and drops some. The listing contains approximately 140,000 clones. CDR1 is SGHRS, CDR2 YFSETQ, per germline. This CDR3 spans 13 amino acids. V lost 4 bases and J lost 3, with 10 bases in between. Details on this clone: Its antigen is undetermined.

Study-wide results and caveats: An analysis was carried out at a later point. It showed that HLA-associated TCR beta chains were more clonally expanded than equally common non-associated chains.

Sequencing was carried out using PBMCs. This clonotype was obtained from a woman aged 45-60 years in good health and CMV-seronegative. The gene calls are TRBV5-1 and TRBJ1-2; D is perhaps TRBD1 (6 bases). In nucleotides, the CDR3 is TGCGCCAGCAGCCAACAGGGAGACTATGGCTACACCTTC. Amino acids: CASSQQGDYGYTF.